This TCR beta chain stems from a study of esophageal squamous cell carcinoma under preoperative chemotherapy. Study summary: TCR repertoires were profiled from both peripheral blood T cells and tumor-infiltrating lymphocytes.

This sample's time point: before preoperative PTX-NDP chemotherapy. Preoperative chemotherapy with paclitaxel-nedaplatin was given to patients before surgery. CDR1 is SGHTA and CDR2 is FQGNSA in the germline V gene. This CDR3 is 12 amino acids long. V lost 1 base, J lost 7 bases, and 4 bases lay in between. Study results and caveats: Paclitaxel-nedaplatin therapy caused immediate, substantial clonotype frequency changes. Post-treatment tumor-infiltrating lymphocytes appeared partly derived from peripheral T cells migrating into the tumor.

This clonotype was picked up many times. As yet, its antigen is unknown. In TCRdb, the PCR reads were re-called with MiXCR into one record per CDR3 protein. The repertoire has approximately 30,000 distinct CDR3 sequences, 40% to 60% of them found once; the top ten carry about an eighth. The chain is built from TRBV7-2 and TRBJ2-2; D gene uncertain. The TCR originated in a human donor with esophageal squamous cell carcinoma. The donor label of this sample is uncertain. The biological material was taken from a patient given preoperative chemotherapy. The CDR3 here is CASSLVSGELFF. CDR3 DNA: TGTGCCAGCAGCTTAGTTAGCGGGGAGCTGTTTTTT.